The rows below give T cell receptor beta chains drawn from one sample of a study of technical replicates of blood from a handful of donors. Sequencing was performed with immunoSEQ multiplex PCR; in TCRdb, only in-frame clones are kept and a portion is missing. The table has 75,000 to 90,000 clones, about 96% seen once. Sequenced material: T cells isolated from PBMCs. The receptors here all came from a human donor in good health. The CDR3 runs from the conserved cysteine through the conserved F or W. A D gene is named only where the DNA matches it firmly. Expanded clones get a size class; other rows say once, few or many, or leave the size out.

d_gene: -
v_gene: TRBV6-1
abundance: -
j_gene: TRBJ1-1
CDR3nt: TGTGCCAGCAGTGTTTTCCCTAACACTGAAGCTTTCTTT
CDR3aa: CASSVFPNTEAFF

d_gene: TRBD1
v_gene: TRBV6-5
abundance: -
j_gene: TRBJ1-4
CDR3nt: TGTGCCAGCAGTTATTCGACAGGGGGCCGGGAAAAACTGTTTTTT
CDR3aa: CASSYSTGGREKLFF

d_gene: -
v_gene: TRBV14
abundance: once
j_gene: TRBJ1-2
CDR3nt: TGTGCCAGCAGCCAAGGGACAGCAGCTAACTATGGCTACACCTTC
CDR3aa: CASSQGTAANYGYTF

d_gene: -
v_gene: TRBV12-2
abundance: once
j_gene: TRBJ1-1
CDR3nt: TGTGCAAGTCGCTTGGAGGGCATGAACACTGAAGCTTTCTTT
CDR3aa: CASRLEGMNTEAFF

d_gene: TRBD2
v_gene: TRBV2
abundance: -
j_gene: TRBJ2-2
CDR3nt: TGTGCCACACCTAGACTAGCGGAGAACACCGGGGAGCTGTTTTTT
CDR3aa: CATPRLAENTGELFF

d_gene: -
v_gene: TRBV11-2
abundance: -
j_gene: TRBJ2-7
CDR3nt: TGTGCCAGCAGCCACCTGGACAGTGGCGAGCAGTACTTC
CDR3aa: CASSHLDSGEQYF

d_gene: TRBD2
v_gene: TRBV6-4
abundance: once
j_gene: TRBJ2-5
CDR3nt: TGTGCCAGCAGTGACACATCCGGGACTAGCGGGAGGGCCAGAGAGACCCAGTACTTC
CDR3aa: CASSDTSGTSGRARETQYF

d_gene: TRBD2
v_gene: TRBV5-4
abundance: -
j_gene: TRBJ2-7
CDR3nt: TGTGCCAGCAGCTTGGCCGCGGGAGGGCCCTACGAGCAGTACTTC
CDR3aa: CASSLAAGGPYEQYF

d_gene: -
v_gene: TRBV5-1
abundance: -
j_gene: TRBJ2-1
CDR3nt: TGCGCCAGCAGCTTGGGATCCTTCGGGAAGTACAATGAGCAGTTCTTC
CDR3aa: CASSLGSFGKYNEQFF

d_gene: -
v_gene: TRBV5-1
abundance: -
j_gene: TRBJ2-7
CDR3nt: TGCGCCAGTTCCCCGAGGCGGGCGACTTCCTACGAGCAGTACTTC
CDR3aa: CASSPRRATSYEQYF

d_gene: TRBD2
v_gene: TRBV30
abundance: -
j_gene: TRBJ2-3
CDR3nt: TGTGCCTGGAGTACTAGCGGGTCAGATACGCAGTATTTT
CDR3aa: CAWSTSGSDTQYF

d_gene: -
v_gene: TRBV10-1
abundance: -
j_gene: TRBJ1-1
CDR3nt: TGCGCCAGCATTCAGGGAATGAACACTGAAGCTTTCTTT
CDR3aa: CASIQGMNTEAFF

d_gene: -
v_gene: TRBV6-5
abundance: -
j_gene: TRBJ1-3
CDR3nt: TGTGCCAGCAGTTATGGACACTCTGGAAACACCATATATTTT
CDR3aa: CASSYGHSGNTIYF

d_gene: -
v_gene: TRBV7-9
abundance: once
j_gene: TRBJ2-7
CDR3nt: TGTGCCAGCAGCTCCCGGGACATCTACGAGCAGTACTTC
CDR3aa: CASSSRDIYEQYF

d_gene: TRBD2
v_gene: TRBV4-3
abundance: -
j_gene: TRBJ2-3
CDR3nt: TGCGCCAGCAGCCAAGATATTACTAGCGGGTACACAGATACGCAGTATTTT
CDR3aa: CASSQDITSGYTDTQYF

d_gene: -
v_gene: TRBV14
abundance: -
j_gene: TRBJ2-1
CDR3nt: TGTGCCAGCAGCCAAGGGGCTTACAATGAGCAGTTCTTC
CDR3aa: CASSQGAYNEQFF

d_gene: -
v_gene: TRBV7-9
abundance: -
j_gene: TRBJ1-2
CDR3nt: TGTGCCAGCAGCTTGGGCAAAAACTATGGCTACACCTTC
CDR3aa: CASSLGKNYGYTF

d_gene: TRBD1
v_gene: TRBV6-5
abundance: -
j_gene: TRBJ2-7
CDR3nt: TGTGCCAGCAGGCTTACAGGGGGTCGGGCCTACGAGCAGTACTTC
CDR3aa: CASRLTGGRAYEQYF

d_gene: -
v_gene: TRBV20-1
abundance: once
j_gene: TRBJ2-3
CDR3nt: TGCAGTGCGCAGGGTTTGGATACGCAGTATTTT
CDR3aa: CSAQGLDTQYF

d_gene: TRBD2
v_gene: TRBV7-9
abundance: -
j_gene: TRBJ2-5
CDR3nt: TGTGCCAGCAGCTTCTGGGAGGGCCTGCAAGAGACCCAGTACTTC
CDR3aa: CASSFWEGLQETQYF

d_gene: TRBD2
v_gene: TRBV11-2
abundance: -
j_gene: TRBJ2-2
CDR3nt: TGTGCCAGCAGCTCAGCGACTAGCGCCTACACCGGGGAGCTGTTTTTT
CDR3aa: CASSSATSAYTGELFF

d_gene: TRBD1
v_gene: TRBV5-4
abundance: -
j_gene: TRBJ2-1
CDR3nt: TGTGCCAGCAGCGGATCTTCGGGACAGAATCCTAGTGTGCAGTTCTTC
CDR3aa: CASSGSSGQNPSVQFF